This TCR beta chain appears in the sequencing data of a study of blood T cells in healthy people across ages. On this clonotype itself: Antigen: not known.

Study-wide points: Naive T cell percentage showed a strong correlation with TCR beta diversity. TCR beta diversity per million T cells fell roughly linearly with age.

Roughly 10 milliliters was the volume of peripheral blood drawn from each donor. CDR1 SGDLS and CDR2 YYNGEE come from the germline V gene. V was clipped by 7 bases and J by 1 base; unmatched bases: 6. There are 15 residues in the CDR3. Through a sample-barcoded 5' primer and a J-beta primer mix, a second PCR was run for roughly 7 to 11 cycles. TCRdb fed the 5' RACE reads into MiXCR, producing one record per CDR3 protein. The repertoire holds around 690,000 distinct CDR3 sequences, with roughly 50% as singletons. The receptor comes from a man in his sixties in good health. Sequenced sample: blood. The chain is built from TRBV9 and TRBJ2-2; TRBD2 aligns across 8 bases. The CDR3 sequence: CASSSGGKNTGELFF. The CDR3 nucleotides read TGTGCCAGCTCGAGCGGGGGCAAGAACACCGGGGAGCTGTTTTTT.